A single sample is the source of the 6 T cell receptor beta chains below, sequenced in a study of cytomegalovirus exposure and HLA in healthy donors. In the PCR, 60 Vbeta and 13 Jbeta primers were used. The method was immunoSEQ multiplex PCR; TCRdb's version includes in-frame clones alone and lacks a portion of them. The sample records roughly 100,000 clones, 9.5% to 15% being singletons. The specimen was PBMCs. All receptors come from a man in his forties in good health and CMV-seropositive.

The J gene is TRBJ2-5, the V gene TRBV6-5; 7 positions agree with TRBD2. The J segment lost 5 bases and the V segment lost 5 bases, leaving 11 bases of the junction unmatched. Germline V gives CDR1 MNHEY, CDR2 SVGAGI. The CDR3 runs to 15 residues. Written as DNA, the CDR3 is TGTGCCAGCAGTCTCGGACTAGGTGAACGGGAGACCCAGTACTTC. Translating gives CASSLGLGERETQYF.

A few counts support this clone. The CDR3 protein is CASSRGLTITDTQYF. In nucleotides, the CDR3 is TGTGCCAGCAGCCGGGGACTGACGATCACAGATACGCAGTATTTT. The rearrangement joins TRBV5-4 to TRBJ2-3; D possibly corresponds to TRBD2 (6 bases). The CDR3 runs to 15 residues. Germline V lookup: CDR1 SGHNT, CDR2 YYREEE (reference sequence). V was shortened by 4 bases and J by 2 bases, with 14 bases between the two germline ends.

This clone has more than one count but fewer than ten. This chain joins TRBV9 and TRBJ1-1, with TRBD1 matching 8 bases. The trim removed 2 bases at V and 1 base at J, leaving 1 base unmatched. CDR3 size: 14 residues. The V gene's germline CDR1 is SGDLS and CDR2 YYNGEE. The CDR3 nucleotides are TGTGCCAGCAGCGTTACAGGGGGGAACACTGAAGCTTTCTTT. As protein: CASSVTGGNTEAFF.

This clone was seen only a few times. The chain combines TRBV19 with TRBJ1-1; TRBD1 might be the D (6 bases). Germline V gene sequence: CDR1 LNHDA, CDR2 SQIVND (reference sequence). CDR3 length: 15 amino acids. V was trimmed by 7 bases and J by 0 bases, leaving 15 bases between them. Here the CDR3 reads CASTFGQTMNTEAFF. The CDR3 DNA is TGTGCCAGTACCTTCGGACAGACGATGAACACTGAAGCTTTCTTT. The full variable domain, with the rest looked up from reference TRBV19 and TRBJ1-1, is DGGITQSPKYLFRKEGQNVTLSCEQNLNHDAMYWYRQDPGQGLRLIYYSQIVNDFQKGDIAEGYSVSREKKESFPLTVTSAQKNPTAFYLCASTFGQTMNTEAFFGQGTRLTVV.

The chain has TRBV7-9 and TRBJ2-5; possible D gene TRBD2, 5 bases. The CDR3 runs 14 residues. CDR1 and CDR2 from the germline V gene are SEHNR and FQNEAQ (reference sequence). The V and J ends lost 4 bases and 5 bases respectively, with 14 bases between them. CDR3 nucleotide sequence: TGTGCCAGCAGCTCGGGATTTATGGGGGAGACCCAGTACTTC. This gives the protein CASSSGFMGETQYF.

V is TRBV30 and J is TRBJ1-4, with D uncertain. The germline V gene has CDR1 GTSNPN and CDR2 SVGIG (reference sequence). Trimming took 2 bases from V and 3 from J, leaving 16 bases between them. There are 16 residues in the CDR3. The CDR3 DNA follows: TGTGCCTGGAGTCTGAAAGCGGCAGGATCTAATGAAAAACTGTTTTTT. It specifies CAWSLKAAGSNEKLFF.